A selection of T cell receptor beta chains follows, all from one sample in a study of vaccination effects on CD4 cells after COVID-19. These TCRs' antigens remain unknown. Using immunoSEQ multiplex PCR, the repertoire was profiled, and TCRdb retains in-frame clones only, with some absent. The sample consists of 40,000 or so clones, roughly four fifths of them appearing once. The specimen comprised CD4+ T cells from PBMCs cultured with a peptide pool, sampled before COVID-19 vaccination. The receptors here all came from a human donor who had a prior SARS-CoV-2 infection. Both conserved end residues are part of each CDR3. Each record gives: clone size, J gene, D gene, V gene, CDR3 protein, CDR3 DNA. The D gene is left open where the match is weak. Not all rows give a size; the values are once, few, many and, for expanded clones, a class.

size: once
J: TRBJ2-1
D: NA
V: TRBV18
CDR3: CASSPAGSYNEQFF
DNA: TGTGCCAGCTCACCAGCAGGCTCCTACAATGAGCAGTTCTTC

size: NA
J: TRBJ1-1
D: NA
V: TRBV6-4
CDR3: CASSFSLRGTEAFF
DNA: TGTGCCAGCAGCTTTTCCTTACGGGGCACTGAAGCTTTCTTT

size: few
J: TRBJ2-4
D: NA
V: TRBV5-4
CDR3: CASSLVPSRVDIQYF
DNA: TGTGCCAGCAGCTTGGTTCCGAGCAGGGTAGACATTCAGTACTTC

size: NA
J: TRBJ2-2
D: NA
V: TRBV18
CDR3: CASSFAETGELFF
DNA: TGTGCCAGCTCTTTCGCGGAGACCGGGGAGCTGTTTTTT

size: NA
J: TRBJ2-7
D: NA
V: TRBV5-1
CDR3: CASSLGMGLHEQYF
DNA: TGCGCCAGCAGCTTGGGCATGGGTCTTCACGAGCAGTACTTC

size: few
J: TRBJ1-6
D: NA
V: TRBV7-6
CDR3: CASSLVFSYNSPLHF
DNA: TGTGCCAGCAGCTTAGTTTTCTCCTATAATTCACCCCTCCACTTT

size: NA
J: TRBJ2-7
D: TRBD2
V: TRBV7-8
CDR3: CASSFGLLAAYEQYF
DNA: TGTGCCAGCAGCTTCGGTCTACTAGCGGCCTACGAGCAGTACTTC

size: NA
J: TRBJ1-3
D: NA
V: TRBV19
CDR3: CASSIGLSSGNTIYF
DNA: TGTGCCAGTAGTATTGGTCTTAGCTCTGGAAACACCATATATTTT

size: once
J: TRBJ1-2
D: TRBD1
V: TRBV9
CDR3: CASSAVTGVSDYGYTF
DNA: TGTGCCAGCAGCGCAGTAACAGGGGTTTCGGACTATGGCTACACCTTC

size: NA
J: TRBJ1-1
D: NA
V: TRBV3-1/TRBV3-2
CDR3: CASSQRRGGRRTEAFF
DNA: TGTGCCAGCAGCCAAAGGCGAGGGGGGCGAAGGACTGAAGCTTTCTTT

size: NA
J: TRBJ2-3
D: TRBD2
V: TRBV3-1/TRBV3-2
CDR3: CASSHHLGLDPDTQYF
DNA: TGTGCCAGCAGCCACCACCTGGGACTAGACCCAGATACGCAGTATTTT

size: NA
J: TRBJ1-2
D: TRBD1
V: TRBV5-6
CDR3: CASSPGTGGLGGYTF
DNA: TGTGCCAGCAGCCCCGGGACAGGGGGCTTGGGCGGCTACACCTTC

size: few
J: TRBJ1-1
D: NA
V: TRBV28
CDR3: CASTIAGAAFF
DNA: TGTGCCAGCACCATCGCGGGGGCGGCTTTCTTT

size: NA
J: TRBJ2-1
D: TRBD2
V: TRBV7-3
CDR3: CASSIRPGRGKNNEQFF
DNA: TGTGCCAGCAGCATCAGGCCGGGGCGGGGGAAGAACAATGAGCAGTTCTTC

size: few
J: TRBJ2-7
D: TRBD1
V: TRBV2
CDR3: CASSDQGQGYEQYF
DNA: TGTGCCAGCAGTGACCAGGGACAGGGGTACGAGCAGTACTTC

size: NA
J: TRBJ1-5
D: NA
V: TRBV2
CDR3: CASSVSRQTNQPQHF
DNA: TGTGCCAGCAGTGTAAGTCGACAGACCAATCAGCCCCAGCATTTT

size: NA
J: TRBJ2-7
D: NA
V: TRBV18
CDR3: CASSRDSFREQYF
DNA: TGTGCCAGCTCAAGGGACTCATTTAGGGAGCAGTACTTC

size: few
J: TRBJ1-2
D: NA
V: TRBV11-2
CDR3: CASSLENYGYTF
DNA: TGTGCCAGCAGCTTAGAAAACTATGGCTACACCTTC

size: NA
J: TRBJ2-1
D: TRBD2
V: TRBV6-4
CDR3: CASKSLAGGPGNEQFF
DNA: TGTGCCAGCAAAAGTTTAGCGGGAGGGCCGGGGAATGAGCAGTTCTTC

size: NA
J: TRBJ1-1
D: NA
V: TRBV2
CDR3: CASSGGRRYTEAFF
DNA: TGTGCCAGCAGTGGGGGAAGGAGATACACTGAAGCTTTCTTT

size: NA
J: TRBJ1-1
D: TRBD1
V: TRBV6-6
CDR3: CASSYPGGTEAFF
DNA: TGTGCCAGCAGTTACCCAGGGGGAACTGAAGCTTTCTTT

size: NA
J: TRBJ2-3
D: NA
V: TRBV11-3
CDR3: CASSSGPDRDFLTDTQYF
DNA: TGTGCCAGCAGCTCAGGACCCGACCGGGACTTCTTAACAGATACGCAGTATTTT

size: NA
J: TRBJ2-3
D: TRBD2
V: TRBV15
CDR3: CATSRSGAQDTQYF
DNA: TGTGCCACCAGCAGGAGCGGGGCCCAAGATACGCAGTATTTT

size: NA
J: TRBJ1-4
D: NA
V: TRBV4-1
CDR3: CASSQGRPTNEKLFF
DNA: TGCGCCAGCAGCCAAGGGAGACCAACTAATGAAAAACTGTTTTTT

size: NA
J: TRBJ2-1
D: TRBD2
V: TRBV4-2
CDR3: CASSQGPSGRASSYNEQFF
DNA: TGTGCCAGCAGCCAAGGGCCTAGCGGGAGGGCTAGCTCCTACAATGAGCAGTTCTTC

size: NA
J: TRBJ2-1
D: NA
V: TRBV9
CDR3: CASSVDLGSNEQFF
DNA: TGTGCCAGCAGCGTAGATCTGGGCAGCAATGAGCAGTTCTTC

size: NA
J: TRBJ2-7
D: NA
V: TRBV18
CDR3: CASSPRTGQYEQYF
DNA: TGTGCCAGCTCACCTCGGACTGGACAGTACGAGCAGTACTTC

size: NA
J: TRBJ2-2
D: TRBD1
V: TRBV24-1
CDR3: CATSDSGQSNTGELFF
DNA: TGTGCCACCAGTGACTCGGGACAGTCGAACACCGGGGAGCTGTTTTTT

size: few
J: TRBJ1-2
D: NA
V: TRBV2
CDR3: CASSVDRGYGYTF
DNA: TGTGCCAGCAGTGTTGACCGAGGGTATGGCTACACCTTC

size: NA
J: TRBJ2-7
D: NA
V: TRBV7-2
CDR3: CASSLETGGWYEQYF
DNA: TGTGCCAGCAGCTTAGAGACAGGCGGCTGGTACGAGCAGTACTTC

size: NA
J: TRBJ1-5
D: NA
V: TRBV6-2/TRBV6-3
CDR3: CASSYRYAPQHF
DNA: TGTGCCAGCAGTTACAGGTACGCGCCCCAGCATTTT

size: NA
J: TRBJ1-6
D: TRBD1
V: TRBV5-1
CDR3: CASSSLQGGNSPLHF
DNA: TGCGCCAGCAGCTCCCTACAGGGGGGGAATTCACCCCTCCACTTT

size: NA
J: TRBJ2-7
D: NA
V: TRBV5-6
CDR3: CASSQDFRYEVSYEQYF
DNA: TGTGCCAGCAGCCAGGATTTTAGGTACGAGGTCTCCTACGAGCAGTACTTC

size: NA
J: TRBJ2-7
D: NA
V: TRBV24-1
CDR3: CATSPSWGADFDEQYF
DNA: TGTGCCACCAGTCCGTCTTGGGGAGCGGATTTCGACGAGCAGTACTTC

size: once
J: TRBJ1-2
D: NA
V: TRBV3-1/TRBV3-2
CDR3: CASSHRVGGYTF
DNA: TGTGCCAGCAGCCACAGGGTTGGTGGCTACACCTTC

size: NA
J: TRBJ1-2
D: NA
V: TRBV18
CDR3: CASSPRQINYGYTF
DNA: TGTGCCAGCTCACCACGACAGATTAACTATGGCTACACCTTC

size: NA
J: TRBJ1-2
D: NA
V: TRBV5-1
CDR3: CASSPGPLFGYTF
DNA: TGCGCCAGCAGCCCCGGGCCCCTGTTTGGCTACACCTTC

size: NA
J: TRBJ2-1
D: TRBD1
V: TRBV5-6
CDR3: CASSRTGANLYNEQFF
DNA: TGTGCCAGCAGCCGGACAGGGGCCAACCTGTACAATGAGCAGTTCTTC

size: NA
J: TRBJ2-1
D: TRBD1
V: TRBV6-1
CDR3: CASSDSQGSGGNEQFF
DNA: TGTGCCAGCAGTGATTCTCAGGGGTCAGGGGGCAATGAGCAGTTCTTC

size: NA
J: TRBJ2-1
D: NA
V: TRBV9
CDR3: CASSVEGALSYNEQFF
DNA: TGTGCCAGCAGCGTAGAAGGGGCTTTATCCTACAATGAGCAGTTCTTC

size: once
J: TRBJ2-3
D: TRBD2
V: TRBV2
CDR3: CASSARLADTDTQYF
DNA: TGTGCCAGCAGTGCCCGCCTAGCGGACACAGATACGCAGTATTTT

size: NA
J: TRBJ2-5
D: TRBD2
V: TRBV2
CDR3: CASSGSASGGAFDRETQYF
DNA: TGTGCCAGCAGTGGTTCTGCTAGCGGGGGGGCCTTTGACCGGGAGACCCAGTACTTC

size: once
J: TRBJ1-1
D: NA
V: TRBV7-9
CDR3: CASSLADGNLRAFF
DNA: TGTGCCAGCAGCTTAGCCGACGGAAACCTCCGAGCTTTCTTT

size: few
J: TRBJ1-6
D: TRBD1
V: TRBV2
CDR3: CASRKDREGSPLHF
DNA: TGTGCCAGCAGGAAGGACAGGGAAGGTTCACCCCTCCACTTT

size: NA
J: TRBJ1-2
D: TRBD1
V: TRBV6-5
CDR3: CASRTRRQGDGYTF
DNA: TGTGCCAGCAGAACTCGCAGACAGGGGGATGGCTACACCTTC

size: NA
J: TRBJ2-2
D: NA
V: TRBV9
CDR3: CASSVVGLLGNTGELFF
DNA: TGTGCCAGCAGCGTAGTAGGACTATTGGGGAACACCGGGGAGCTGTTTTTT